This T cell receptor (beta chain) was obtained from a study of T cells in Graves' hyperthyroidism and ophthalmopathy. Study as a whole: At initial diagnosis, before any treatment had begun, peripheral blood was obtained.

The TCR beta CDR3 regions underwent amplification using RNA transcripts as the source. Using the HTBI primer set, a first-round RT-PCR was run on the TCR CDR3. TCRdb independently ran MiXCR on the multiplex PCR reads; one entry per CDR3 protein. Altogether 300,000 to 400,000 distinct CDR3 sequences are present, roughly 14% being singletons, with the ten largest covering around 24%. The CDR3 runs 16 residues. Trimming took off 3 bases at V and 0 bases at J, with 12 bases between the two ends. Findings of the study overall: Ophthalmopathy got predicted by the model a median approximately 6.4 months before its onset.

Comment on this clonotype: Antigen specificity is unknown.

The PBMCs had their origin in 8.5 to 10 ml of fresh peripheral blood. This TCR was sampled from a woman aged 25-40 years with Graves' hyperthyroidism. The chain links TRBV12-3 or TRBV12-4 to TRBJ1-5, with no clear D. Sequencing input: blood. Here the CDR3 reads CASSFWRGYSNQPQHF. In DNA form, the CDR3 reads TGTGCCAGCAGTTTTTGGCGGGGATATAGCAATCAGCCCCAGCATTTT.